A selection of T cell receptor beta chains follows, all from one sample in a study of blood T cell repertoires in COVID-19. Sequencing used immunoSEQ multiplex PCR; TCRdb keeps in-frame clones, though not all of them. In the table there are 450,000 or so clones, roughly 90% of which are singletons. Sequencing used peripheral blood. These receptor sequences come from a young man with COVID-19, enrolled during active disease. CDR3s include the opening cysteine and the closing phenylalanine or tryptophan. The D gene is left open where the match is weak. Where a row states a size, it is once, few, many or the class of an expanded clone; other rows omit it.

J,V,size,D,DNA,CDR3
TRBJ2-1,TRBV7-3,.,TRBD2,TGTGCCAGCAGCTTCTATAGCGGGAATGAGCAGTTCTTC,CASSFYSGNEQFF
TRBJ2-1,TRBV7-6,.,.,TGTGCCAGCAGCTTAATGGACAGAAACAATGAGCAGTTCTTC,CASSLMDRNNEQFF
TRBJ2-7,TRBV18,once,.,TGTGCCAGCTCAACCAATTTCGGGGACGAGCAGTACTTC,CASSTNFGDEQYF
TRBJ2-1,TRBV7-8,.,.,TGTGCCAGCAGCCGAACGGGGGGCGCCTACAATGAGCAGTTCTTC,CASSRTGGAYNEQFF
TRBJ1-2,TRBV7-9,.,.,TGTGCCAGCAGCTTGGGGCTAGGTGGCTACACCTTC,CASSLGLGGYTF
TRBJ2-4,TRBV20-1,.,.,TGCAGTGCTAGTATGTCGGGTTCTCTAGCCAAAAACATTCAGTACTTC,CSASMSGSLAKNIQYF
TRBJ2-1,TRBV5-4,.,.,TGTGCCAGCAGCCCAACCCGTGAGTCCTACAATGAGCAGTTCTTC,CASSPTRESYNEQFF
TRBJ2-2,TRBV6-2/TRBV6-3,.,TRBD1,TGTGCCAGCAGTCCGAGGACAGGTTCGAACACCGGGGAGCTGTTTTTT,CASSPRTGSNTGELFF
TRBJ1-2,TRBV15,.,TRBD1,TGTGCCACCAGCGGATACAGGGGAGATGGCTACACCTTC,CATSGYRGDGYTF
TRBJ1-2,TRBV5-4,.,.,TGTGCCAGCAGCCCCGACAGGACAACTAACTATGGCTACACCTTC,CASSPDRTTNYGYTF
TRBJ2-3,TRBV18,once,TRBD2,TGTGCCAGCTCACCATTTGGACTAGCGGGAGTGAGCACAGATACGCAGTATTTT,CASSPFGLAGVSTDTQYF
TRBJ1-3,TRBV30,.,.,TGTGCCTGGAGTGTGGGGACTGAGGGAAACACCATATATTTT,CAWSVGTEGNTIYF
TRBJ1-3,TRBV5-1,.,TRBD1,TGCGCCAGCAGCGGAACAGGGGGCTCTGGAAACACCATATATTTT,CASSGTGGSGNTIYF
TRBJ2-2,TRBV19,.,TRBD2,TGTGCCAGTAGTATAACTAGCGGGAGACGTTTGACCGGGGAGCTGTTTTTT,CASSITSGRRLTGELFF
TRBJ2-5,TRBV6-5,.,TRBD1,TGTGCCAGCAGGGAGGGACAGGGGGCGCCGGAGACCCAGTACTTC,CASREGQGAPETQYF
TRBJ2-1,TRBV12-5,.,.,TGTGCTAGTGGCCAAAACAATGAGCAGTTCTTC,CASGQNNEQFF
TRBJ2-4,TRBV18,once,.,TGTGCCAGCTCACCACCGGCAGGGCTAGCCAAAAACATTCAGTACTTC,CASSPPAGLAKNIQYF
TRBJ1-3,TRBV30,once,.,TGTGCCTGGAGTGCTTACATAAGCTCTGGAAACACCATATATTTT,CAWSAYISSGNTIYF
TRBJ1-4,TRBV7-7,.,TRBD1,TGTGCCAGCAGCTCCCGACAGGGGAGGGCTAATGAAAAACTGTTTTTT,CASSSRQGRANEKLFF
TRBJ1-3,TRBV27,.,TRBD1,TGTGCCAGCAGTTTATCCGGGACAGGGCCTGGAAACACCATATATTTT,CASSLSGTGPGNTIYF
TRBJ2-5,TRBV24-1,.,TRBD2,TGTGCCACCAGTAGTGGGAGGGCCCTCGGAGAGACCCAGTACTTC,CATSSGRALGETQYF
TRBJ2-3,TRBV5-4,.,TRBD2,TGTGCCAGCAGGCCCGGGGGGAGCACAGATACGCAGTATTTT,CASRPGGSTDTQYF
TRBJ1-6,TRBV3-1/TRBV3-2,.,.,TGTGCCAGCAGCCAAGTCCCGTCTGGGAGTTGGAATTCACCCCTCCACTTT,CASSQVPSGSWNSPLHF
TRBJ2-3,TRBV6-5,once,.,TGTGCCAGCAGTTACTCGAACCACGGTACAGATACGCAGTATTTT,CASSYSNHGTDTQYF
TRBJ2-1,TRBV15,once,.,TGTGCCACCAGCAGAGAACAGGGAATTAGCTCCTACAATGAGCAGTTCTTC,CATSREQGISSYNEQFF
TRBJ2-1,TRBV7-9,.,.,TGTGCCAGCAGCTTAGGCAGCAGCGTTGAGCAGTTCTTC,CASSLGSSVEQFF
TRBJ2-5,TRBV6-5,.,TRBD2,TGTGCCAGCAGTTACTCGAACGGGGGGGCCAAAGAGACCCAGTACTTC,CASSYSNGGAKETQYF
TRBJ2-1,TRBV3-1/TRBV3-2,.,.,TGTGCCAGCAGCCAAGGAGCTGGCTCGGGGTCCTACAATGAGCAGTTCTTC,CASSQGAGSGSYNEQFF
TRBJ2-7,TRBV10-1,.,TRBD2,TGCGCCAGCAGTGAAAGACTAGCGGTTCCCCAGTACTTC,CASSERLAVPQYF
TRBJ2-7,TRBV27,.,TRBD2,TGTGCCATCTGGACTAGCTCCTACGAGCAGTACTTC,CAIWTSSYEQYF
TRBJ2-7,TRBV7-6,.,.,TGTGCCAGCAGCTTACTCGGGCGGCGGGTCCAGGAATCGTCCTACGAGCAGTACTTC,CASSLLGRRVQESSYEQYF
TRBJ2-4,TRBV19,.,TRBD1,TGTGCCAGTAGTCCGGAGGGACAGGCAAACATTCAGTACTTC,CASSPEGQANIQYF
TRBJ1-2,TRBV6-1,.,TRBD1,TGTGCCAGCAGTGACGACAGGGAAGGCTACACCTTC,CASSDDREGYTF
TRBJ1-5,TRBV6-6,.,.,TGTGCCAGCAGCCCCGGGGCAGGGGTGGCTCAGCCCCAGCATTTT,CASSPGAGVAQPQHF
TRBJ2-1,TRBV19,once,TRBD1,TGTGCCGCAGGGACAGGGAGGAATGAGCAGTTCTTC,CAAGTGRNEQFF